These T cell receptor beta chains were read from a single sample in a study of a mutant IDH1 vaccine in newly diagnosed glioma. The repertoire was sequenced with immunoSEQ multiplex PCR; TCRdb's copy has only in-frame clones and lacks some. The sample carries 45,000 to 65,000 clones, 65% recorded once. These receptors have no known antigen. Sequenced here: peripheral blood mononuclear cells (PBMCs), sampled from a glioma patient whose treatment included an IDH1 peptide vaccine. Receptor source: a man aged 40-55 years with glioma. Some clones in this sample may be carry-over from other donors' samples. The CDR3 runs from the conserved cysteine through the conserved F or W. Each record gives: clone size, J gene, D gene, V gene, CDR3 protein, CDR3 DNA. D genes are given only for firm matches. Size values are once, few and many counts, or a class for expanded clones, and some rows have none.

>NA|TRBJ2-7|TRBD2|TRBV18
CASSPNLGLAGPLQSF
TGTGCCAGCTCACCGAACCTAGGACTAGCGGGCCCCCTGCAGTCCTTC
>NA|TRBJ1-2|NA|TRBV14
CASSLWSISYGYTF
TGTGCCAGCAGCCTCTGGAGCATCTCTTATGGCTACACCTTC
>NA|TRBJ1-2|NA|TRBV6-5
CASSPTENYGYTF
TGTGCCAGCAGCCCGACAGAGAACTATGGCTACACCTTC
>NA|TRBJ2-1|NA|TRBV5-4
CASSLLLGSSYNEQFF
TGTGCCAGCAGCCTGCTTTTGGGGAGCTCCTACAATGAGCAGTTCTTC
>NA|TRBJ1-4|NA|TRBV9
CASSELRGATNEKLFF
TGTGCCAGCAGCGAATTGCGGGGTGCAACTAATGAAAAACTGTTTTTT
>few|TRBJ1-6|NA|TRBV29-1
CSVKTASSYNSPLHF
TGCAGCGTGAAGACTGCTAGCTCCTATAATTCACCCCTCCACTTT
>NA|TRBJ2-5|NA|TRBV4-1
CASSQDLGNRETQYF
TGCGCCAGCAGCCAAGATCTGGGGAATAGGGAGACCCAGTACTTC
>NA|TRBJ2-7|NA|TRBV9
CASSVGTAYEQYF
TGTGCCAGCAGCGTTGGGACCGCGTACGAGCAGTACTTC
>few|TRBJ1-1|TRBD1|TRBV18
CASSPRGAGGTNTEAFF
TGTGCCAGCTCACCACGGGGGGCAGGGGGGACGAACACTGAAGCTTTCTTT
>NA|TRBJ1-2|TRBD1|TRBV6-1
CASSEADGMDRGDYGYTF
TGTGCCAGCAGTGAAGCCGACGGTATGGACAGGGGGGACTATGGCTACACCTTC
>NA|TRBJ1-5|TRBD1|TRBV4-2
CASSRGTGQDQPQHF
TGTGCCAGCAGCCGAGGGACAGGTCAAGATCAGCCCCAGCATTTT
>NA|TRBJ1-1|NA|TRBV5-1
CASSLRTVMNTEAFF
TGCGCCAGCAGCTTGAGGACAGTGATGAACACTGAAGCTTTCTTT
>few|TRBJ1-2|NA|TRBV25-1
CASSEGGLGYTF
TGTGCCAGCAGTGAAGGGGGGCTTGGCTACACCTTC
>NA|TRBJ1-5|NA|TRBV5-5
CASSAAMVFGNQPQHF
TGTGCCAGCAGCGCGGCCATGGTTTTTGGCAATCAGCCCCAGCATTTT
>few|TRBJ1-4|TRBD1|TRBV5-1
CASSFGQGEKLFF
TGCGCCAGCAGCTTCGGACAGGGAGAAAAACTGTTTTTT
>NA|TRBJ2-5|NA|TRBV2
CASSGNRQETQYF
TGTGCCAGCAGCGGGAACCGCCAAGAGACCCAGTACTTC
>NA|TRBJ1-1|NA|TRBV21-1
CASSKIVRDAEAFF
TGTGCCAGCAGCAAAATAGTCAGGGACGCTGAAGCTTTCTTT
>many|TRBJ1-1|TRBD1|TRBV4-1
CASSRGQGGNTEAFF
TGCGCCAGCAGCCGGGGACAGGGGGGGAACACTGAAGCTTTCTTT
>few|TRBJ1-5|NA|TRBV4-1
CASSQASGEGQPQHF
TGCGCCAGCAGCCAAGCGTCAGGGGAGGGCCAGCCCCAGCATTTT
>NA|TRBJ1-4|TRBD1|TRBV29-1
CSVGAGGEKLFF
TGCAGCGTTGGGGCAGGGGGAGAAAAACTGTTTTTT
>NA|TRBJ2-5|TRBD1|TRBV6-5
CASRGTGDGGETQYF
TGTGCCAGCAGAGGGACAGGCGATGGTGGAGAGACCCAGTACTTC
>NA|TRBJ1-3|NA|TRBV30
CAWSPGGGNTIYF
TGTGCCTGGAGTCCCGGGGGAGGAAACACCATATATTTT
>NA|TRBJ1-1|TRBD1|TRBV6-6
CASSHGTGEANTEAFF
TGTGCCAGCAGTCACGGGACAGGGGAGGCGAACACTGAAGCTTTCTTT
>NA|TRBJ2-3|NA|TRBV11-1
CASSLGGGPPRDTQYF
TGTGCCAGCAGCTTAGGTGGGGGGCCCCCCAGAGATACGCAGTATTTT
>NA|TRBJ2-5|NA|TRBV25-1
CASSPTSPFQETQYF
TGTGCCAGCAGTCCGACATCCCCGTTCCAAGAGACCCAGTACTTC
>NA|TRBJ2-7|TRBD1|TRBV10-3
CAISDPGQGIYEQYF
TGTGCCATCAGTGACCCGGGACAGGGGATCTACGAGCAGTACTTC
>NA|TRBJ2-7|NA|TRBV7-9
CASSPSQAGADYEQYF
TGTGCCAGCAGCCCCAGTCAGGCGGGGGCTGACTACGAGCAGTACTTC
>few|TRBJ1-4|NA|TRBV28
CASSLYEEGGEKLFF
TGTGCCAGCAGTTTATACGAGGAGGGAGGTGAAAAACTGTTTTTT
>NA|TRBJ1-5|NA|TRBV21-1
CASSTRSSRNQPQHF
TGTGCCAGCAGCACGAGGAGCTCTCGCAATCAGCCCCAGCATTTT
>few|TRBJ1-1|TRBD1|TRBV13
CASSLRTGGTEAFF
TGTGCCAGCAGCCTCAGGACAGGGGGCACTGAAGCTTTCTTT
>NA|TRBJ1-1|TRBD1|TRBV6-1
CASSEDRGTEAFF
TGTGCCAGCAGTGAAGACAGGGGCACTGAAGCTTTCTTT
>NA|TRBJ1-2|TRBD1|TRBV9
CASEKTGGGYGYTF
TGTGCCAGCGAGAAAACAGGGGGGGGCTATGGCTACACCTTC
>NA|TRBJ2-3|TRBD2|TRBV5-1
CASSLAPSGGSDTQYF
TGCGCCAGCAGCTTGGCCCCTAGCGGGGGTTCTGATACGCAGTATTTT
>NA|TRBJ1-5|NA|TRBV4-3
CASSPVRQHAQPQHF
TGCGCCAGCAGCCCAGTGAGACAGCACGCTCAGCCCCAGCATTTT
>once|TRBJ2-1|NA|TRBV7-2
CASSTRTGIYNEQFF
TGTGCCAGCAGCACCCGGACGGGAATTTACAATGAGCAGTTCTTC
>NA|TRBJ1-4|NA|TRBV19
CASSITGAEKLFF
TGTGCCAGTAGTATAACGGGGGCTGAAAAACTGTTTTTT
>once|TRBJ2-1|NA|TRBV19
CASSISVTYNEQFF
TGTGCCAGTAGTATAAGCGTGACCTACAATGAGCAGTTCTTC
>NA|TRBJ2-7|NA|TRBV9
CASSAGATYEQYF
TGTGCCAGCAGCGCTGGGGCCACCTACGAGCAGTACTTC
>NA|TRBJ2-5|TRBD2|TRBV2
CASSESSGRETQYF
TGTGCCAGCAGTGAGTCTAGCGGACGCGAGACCCAGTACTTC
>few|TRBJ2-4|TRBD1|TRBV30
CAWNLGQGNIQYF
TGTGCCTGGAATCTCGGACAGGGAAACATTCAGTACTTC
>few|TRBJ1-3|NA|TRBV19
CASEGWVFSGNTIYF
TGTGCCAGCGAAGGTTGGGTCTTCTCTGGAAACACCATATATTTT
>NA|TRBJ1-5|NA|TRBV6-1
CASTRQDQDQPQHF
TGTGCCAGCACTCGACAGGATCAAGATCAGCCCCAGCATTTT
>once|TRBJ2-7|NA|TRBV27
CASHPGSSYEQYF
TGTGCCAGCCATCCGGGGAGCTCCTACGAGCAGTACTTC
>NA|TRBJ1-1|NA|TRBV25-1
CASSRGGYTEAFF
TGTGCCAGCAGTCGGGGGGGGTACACTGAAGCTTTCTTT
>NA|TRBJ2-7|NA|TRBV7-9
CASSFLQGYEQYF
TGTGCCAGCAGCTTTCTACAGGGTTACGAGCAGTACTTC